One T cell receptor beta chain is described in this entry. The antigen is undetermined. This sample is part of a study of cytomegalovirus exposure and HLA in healthy donors. General observations from the study: Association of a missense DCLRE1C variant with TCR beta V- and J-gene trimming was reported in a later analysis. The study reported that TCR beta sequences accurately predicted HLA-A and HLA-B alleles in most subjects. The study recorded 150 to 200 TCR beta chains that were cytomegalovirus-associated. Presence/absence analyses supposed approximately even sequencing depth among donors.

This PCR relied on a set of 60 Vbeta primers and 13 Jbeta primers. TCRdb keeps only in-frame clones here, not all; method: immunoSEQ multiplex PCR. This repertoire shows 110,000 or so clones, under 80% found once; its top ten account for 4% to 5%. Trimming removed 3 bases from V and 3 bases from J, with 15 bases in between. The CDR3 is 15 amino acids. The germline V gene has CDR1 SGHRS and CDR2 YFSETQ. The V gene is TRBV5-1, the J gene TRBJ1-2; perhaps TRBD1 as D (6 bases). This clonotype was obtained from a woman between 40 and 50 years old in good health and CMV-seropositive. The sequencing input was PBMCs. The CDR3: CASSSQGGRDYGYTF. The CDR3 region has the DNA TGCGCCAGCAGCTCTCAAGGGGGACGCGACTATGGCTACACCTTC.